The rows below give T cell receptor beta chains drawn from one sample of a study of OX40 agonist ivuxolimab in advanced cancers. TCRdb's copy holds only in-frame clones and misses some; the assay was immunoSEQ multiplex PCR. The sample shows nearly 45,000 clones, 84% of them seen only once. The material was CD4+ or CD8+ T cells sorted from blood, obtained in a trial of the OX40 agonist ivuxolimab. These receptors were collected from an adult with an advanced solid tumor such as melanoma, head and neck, liver or kidney cancer. The CDR3 runs from the conserved cysteine through the conserved F or W. The D gene is left open where the match is weak. Not every row has a clone size; where given, it reads once, few, many or a size class.

TRBJ1-1,TRBV7-9,.,.,TGTGCCAGCAGCTTAGGGGGATTAACTGAAGCTTTCTTT,CASSLGGLTEAFF
TRBJ2-1,TRBV11-1,.,.,TGTGCCAGCAGCTTAGGCCCCGGGTGGAACAATGAGCAGTTCTTC,CASSLGPGWNNEQFF
TRBJ1-5,TRBV27,.,.,TGTGCCGGCAGTTCGACAGGAGCGAGCAATCAGCCCCAGCATTTT,CAGSSTGASNQPQHF
TRBJ2-7,TRBV28,.,TRBD2,TGTGCCAGCAGGGGACGGGGACTACTATCCTACGAGCAGTACTTC,CASRGRGLLSYEQYF
TRBJ1-1,TRBV27,.,.,TGTGCCAGCAGTCTTGACAGGCGCACTGAAGCTTTCTTT,CASSLDRRTEAFF
TRBJ2-7,TRBV7-8,.,.,TGTGCCAGCAGCCCTGGGGCGTCCCTCGGGGCCTACGAGCAGTACTTC,CASSPGASLGAYEQYF
TRBJ2-7,TRBV28,.,TRBD1,TGTGCCAGCAGTTCCAACAACGTTGTGGGACAGGGGGCCTGGGAGCAGTACTTC,CASSSNNVVGQGAWEQYF
TRBJ1-1,TRBV4-1,.,TRBD1,TGCGCCAGCAGCCTAAACCAACAGGGGACTGAAGCTTTCTTT,CASSLNQQGTEAFF
TRBJ1-1,TRBV7-6,once,.,TGTGCCAGCAGCTTAGCCCCCCGGCAGACGAACACTGAAGCTTTCTTT,CASSLAPRQTNTEAFF
TRBJ2-5,TRBV13,.,.,TGTGCCAGCAGCTTAGGGATGACGGGACACCAAGAGACCCAGTACTTC,CASSLGMTGHQETQYF